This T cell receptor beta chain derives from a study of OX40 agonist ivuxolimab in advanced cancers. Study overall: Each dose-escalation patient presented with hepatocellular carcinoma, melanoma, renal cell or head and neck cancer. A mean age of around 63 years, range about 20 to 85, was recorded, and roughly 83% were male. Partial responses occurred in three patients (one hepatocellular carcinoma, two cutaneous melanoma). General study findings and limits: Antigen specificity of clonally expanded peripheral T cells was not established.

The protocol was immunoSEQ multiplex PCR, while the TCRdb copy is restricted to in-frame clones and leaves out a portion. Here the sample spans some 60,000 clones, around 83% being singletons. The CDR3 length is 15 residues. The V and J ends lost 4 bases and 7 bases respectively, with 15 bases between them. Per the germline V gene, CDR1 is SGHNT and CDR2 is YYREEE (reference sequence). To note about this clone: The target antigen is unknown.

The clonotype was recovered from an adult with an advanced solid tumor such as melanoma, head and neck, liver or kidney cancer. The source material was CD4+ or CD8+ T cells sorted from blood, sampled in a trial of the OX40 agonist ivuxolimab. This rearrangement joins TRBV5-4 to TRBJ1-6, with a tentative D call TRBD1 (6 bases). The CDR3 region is CASSTDSFENSPLHF. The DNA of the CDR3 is TGTGCCAGCAGCACGGACAGTTTCGAAAATTCACCCCTCCACTTT.